One sample yielded the 4 T cell receptor beta chains listed below, sequenced in a study of cytomegalovirus exposure and HLA in healthy donors. PCR primers comprised 60 Vbeta and 13 Jbeta primers. Using immunoSEQ multiplex PCR, the repertoire was profiled, and TCRdb retains in-frame clones only, with some absent. This sample's table has tens of thousands of clones. Sample: PBMCs. The receptor source for this set is a woman aged 40 to 50 in good health and CMV-seronegative.

The CDR3 DNA reads as TGCGCCAGCAGCTTGGTTGAGGTCGGAGACTCTGGAAACACCATATATTTT. This encodes CASSLVEVGDSGNTIYF. The chain carries TRBV5-1 and TRBJ1-3; D is unclear. The CDR3 sequence is 17 residues long. Trimming removed 0 bases from V and 0 bases from J, with 13 bases in between. Germline V gene data show CDR1 as SGHRS and CDR2 as YFSETQ.

The V gene is TRBV5-6, the J gene TRBJ2-3, with D perhaps TRBD2 (7 bases). V lost 2 bases to trimming and J lost 4 bases, with 14 bases between them. Per the germline V gene, CDR1 is SGHDT and CDR2 is YYEEEE. The CDR3 totals 15 residues. The CDR3 sequence: CASSLGGGPADTQYF. The CDR3, as DNA: TGTGCCAGCAGCTTAGGGGGGGGGCCGGCAGATACGCAGTATTTT.

The chain recombines TRBV4-1 with TRBJ2-3, with TRBD2 matching 16 bases. After removal of 3 bases from V and 3 bases from J, the junction contained 0 bases not matched to a gene. The CDR3 is made up of 16 amino acids. Germline V lookup: CDR1 MGHRA, CDR2 YSYEKL. The CDR3 here is CASSQGLAGGTDTQYF. CDR3 in DNA: TGCGCCAGCAGCCAGGGACTAGCGGGGGGGACAGATACGCAGTATTTT.

The chain links TRBV11-3 to TRBJ2-1; D might be TRBD1 (5 bases). The germline gives CDR1 SGHNT, CDR2 YENEEA. V lost 1 base to trimming and J lost 6 bases, with 13 bases between them. There are 15 residues in the CDR3. The CDR3 DNA reads as TGTGCCAGCAGCTTAGGCAGGGTCGGGTCCAATGAGCAGTTCTTC. It is translated as CASSLGRVGSNEQFF.